A single sample gave rise to the 20 T cell receptor beta chains below, sequenced in a study of T-cell reconstitution after alpha-beta-depleted transplantation in children. Molecular barcoding with unique molecular identifiers was used for the TCRbeta library. In TCRdb, the PCR reads were re-called with MiXCR into one record per CDR3 protein. This sample has over 150,000 distinct CDR3 sequences, with around 7% found just once. The sequencing used PBMCs from the stem cell graft donor, collected from the stem cell graft. Source of these receptors: a human donor who donated a stem cell graft to a child with Wiskott-Aldrich syndrome.

This clonotype was detected many times. This rearrangement joins TRBV6-1 to TRBJ1-5, with TRBD1 as a possible D gene (6 bases). The CDR3 has 13 amino acids. Trimming took off 6 bases at V and 5 bases at J, with 11 bases between the two ends. From germline, CDR1 is MNHNS and CDR2 SASEGT. The CDR3 DNA reads TGTGCCAGCAGGCGGGGGGCCCATCAGCCCCAGCATTTT. Encoded protein: CASRRGAHQPQHF.

This clonotype was recorded at least ten times. This chain uses TRBV7-9 with TRBJ1-3; D perhaps matches TRBD1 (6 bases). The CDR3 is 14 residues long. The ends were cut back, 5 bases at V and 2 bases at J, with 10 bases in the middle. Germline CDR1 and CDR2: SEHNR and FQNEAQ (reference sequence). CDR3 nucleotide sequence: TGTGCCAGCAGCCCACAGGGCCCTGGAAACACCATATATTTT. Its protein product is CASSPQGPGNTIYF.

The rearrangement joins TRBV10-2 to TRBJ1-6; possible D gene TRBD1, 5 bases. V was shortened by 3 bases and J by 7 bases, with 7 bases between the two germline ends. CDR3 length: 13 residues. Germline values: CDR1 WSHSY, CDR2 SAAADI. CDR3 amino acids: CASSEQDNSPLHF. The CDR3 region has the DNA TGCGCCAGCAGTGAACAGGACAATTCACCCCTCCACTTT.

The rearrangement uses TRBV6-1 and TRBJ2-7; 11 bases line up with TRBD1. The CDR3 length is 15 residues. Germline values: CDR1 MNHNS, CDR2 SASEGT. The J segment lost 2 bases and the V segment lost 5 bases, leaving 5 bases of the junction unmatched. The DNA for the CDR3 is TGTGCCAGCAGTATAGGACAGGGGGCAACCTACGAGCAGTACTTC. Protein sequence: CASSIGQGATYEQYF.

This clonotype was seen repeatedly, ten times or more. The chain couples TRBV4-1 to TRBJ2-1; 12 nucleotides align to TRBD2. Per the germline V gene, CDR1 is MGHRA and CDR2 is YSYEKL. The ends lost 0 bases at V and 2 bases at J; junction bases unmatched: 11. This CDR3 is 20 amino acids long. The CDR3, as DNA: TGCGCCAGCAGCCAAGATCCCCCTAGCGGGGGGGCAGGGGCCTACAATGAGCAGTTCTTC. Its translation: CASSQDPPSGGAGAYNEQFF.

This clonotype was seen at least ten times. This chain links TRBV24-1 with TRBJ2-5, with TRBD2 as a possible D gene (6 bases). The germline gives CDR1 KGHDR, CDR2 SFDVKD. V lost 4 bases and J 4 bases, leaving 15 bases between the germline ends. This CDR3 has 15 residues. CDR3 nucleotide sequence: TGTGCCACCAGTGACCCCCGGGGGAGTGGAGAGACCCAGTACTTC. Translated: CATSDPRGSGETQYF.

This clonotype was picked up a small number of times. This chain links TRBV24-1 with TRBJ1-5, with D unresolved. Between the trimmed V and J ends, which lost 3 bases and 2 bases, there was a span of 13 bases. The germline V gene has CDR1 KGHDR and CDR2 SFDVKD. The CDR3 contains 16 residues. CDR3 DNA sequence: TGTGCCACCAGTGATCCGTCCGGCGGAGGCAATCAGCCCCAGCATTTT. The encoded protein is CATSDPSGGGNQPQHF.

This clonotype was detected many times. The gene calls are TRBV29-1 and TRBJ1-2; D gene uncertain. V lost 2 bases and J lost 0, with 13 bases in between. The CDR3 loop spans 15 amino acids. Germline lookup yields CDR1 SQVTM and CDR2 ANQGSEA. The chain's CDR3 is CSVELFGEPNYGYTF. CDR3 coding DNA: TGCAGCGTTGAATTGTTCGGGGAACCTAACTATGGCTACACCTTC.

This clonotype was picked up many times. V and J are TRBV20-1 and TRBJ2-7, with unresolved D. The CDR3 sequence is 13 residues long. The germline V and J ends were trimmed by 6 bases and 6 bases, with 18 bases remaining between them. Germline-derived CDR1 and CDR2 are DFQATT and SNEGSKA (reference sequence). CDR3 loop: CSARADPVTEQYF. The CDR3 DNA reads as TGCAGTGCCCGAGCAGACCCCGTAACCGAGCAGTACTTC.

This clonotype was counted between two and nine times. The CDR3 DNA is TGTGCCACCAGTTTTCCGACCCAGGGATGCAATCAGCCCCAGCATTTT. It is translated as CATSFPTQGCNQPQHF. The chain joins TRBV24-1 to TRBJ1-5, with D perhaps TRBD1 (5 bases). CDR1 and CDR2 from the germline V gene are KGHDR and SFDVKD. The CDR3 runs 16 residues. Between the trimmed V and J ends, which lost 6 bases and 2 bases, there was a span of 16 bases.

This clonotype was observed at least ten times. V usage is TRBV6-4 and J usage is TRBJ2-7, with 8 nucleotides matching TRBD2. Germline CDR1 is MRHNA and CDR2 is SNTAGT. Trimming cost V 6 bases and J 3 bases; bases outside gene matches: 10. This CDR3 contains 15 residues. The CDR3 loop reads CASRTAGEVIYEQYF. The DNA for the CDR3 is TGTGCCAGCAGGACAGCGGGAGAGGTTATCTACGAGCAGTACTTC.

The chain carries TRBV12-3 or TRBV12-4 and TRBJ2-5, with D unclear. V gave up 2 bases and J gave up 0 bases, with 10 bases separating them. CDR3 length: 15 residues. The CDR3 DNA sequence: TGTGCCAGCAGTTTATTGGGCCGGAACCAAGAGACCCAGTACTTC. It is translated as CASSLLGRNQETQYF.

This clonotype was detected ten times or more. This chain connects TRBV12-3 or TRBV12-4 to TRBJ1-5; a possible D gene is TRBD1 (6 bases). This CDR3 is 13 amino acids long. Trimming removed 7 bases from V and 5 bases from J, with 12 bases in between. In DNA, the CDR3 is TGTGCCAGCACCCCACAGGGAGATCAGCCCCAGCATTTT. Translated: CASTPQGDQPQHF.

This clonotype was counted ten times or more. This chain links TRBV3-1 with TRBJ2-1; 7 nucleotides agree with TRBD2. This CDR3 region has 12 residues. Germline trimming cut 1 base from V and 15 bases from J; bases unmatched to any gene: 6. Germline V gene data show CDR1 as LGHDT and CDR2 as YNNKEL (reference sequence). The DNA of the CDR3 is TGTGCCAGCAGCCAAGGGGGGGGGAGACCGTTCTTC. Its protein is CASSQGGGRPFF.

J is TRBJ2-5 and V is TRBV20-1; 13 bases are a match to TRBD2. V gave up 5 bases and J gave up 1 base; unmatched junction bases: 7. This CDR3 has 16 residues. Per the germline V gene, CDR1 is DFQATT and CDR2 is SNEGSKA (reference sequence). CDR3 nucleotide sequence: TGCAGTGCTCCGACTCGGACTAGCGGGAGCCAAGAGACCCAGTACTTC. Its protein is CSAPTRTSGSQETQYF.

The sample holds many counts of this clonotype. The chain employs TRBV6-1 and TRBJ2-6; no clear D. The germline V and J ends were trimmed by 2 bases and 1 base, with 9 bases remaining between them. The CDR3 consists of 16 residues. CDR1 MNHNS and CDR2 SASEGT come from the germline V gene. CDR3 amino acids: CASSESLGSGANVLTF. CDR3 bases: TGTGCCAGCAGTGAATCGTTGGGTTCTGGGGCCAACGTCCTGACTTTC.

Ten or more counts support this clonotype. This sequence joins TRBV28 and TRBJ1-4; possible D gene TRBD1, 5 bases. The germline V gene encodes CDR1 MDHEN and CDR2 SYDVKM. The CDR3 extends over 15 amino acids. V was clipped by 7 bases and J by 8 bases, with 20 bases between them. CDR3 protein: CASISPRAGREKLFF. The CDR3 DNA reads as TGTGCCAGCATCTCCCCCCGGGCAGGGCGGGAAAAACTGTTTTTT.

CDR3: CASSQPTDTQYF. Here the CDR3 DNA reads TGTGCCAGCAGCCAACCCACAGATACGCAGTATTTT. The V gene is TRBV27, the J gene TRBJ2-3; D ambiguous. The CDR3 covers 12 residues. Trimming pared 6 bases from V and 2 bases from J, leaving 6 bases between. CDR1 is MNHEY, CDR2 SMNVEV, per germline (reference sequence).

This clonotype was picked up many times. This chain connects TRBV5-1 to TRBJ2-1; 7 bases match TRBD2. The germline gives CDR1 SGHRS, CDR2 YFSETQ. Losses at the gene ends were 0 bases for V and 6 bases for J; bases not matched to a gene: 6. The CDR3 spans 15 residues. The CDR3 here is CASSLGTGGVNEQFF. DNA for the CDR3: TGCGCCAGCAGCTTGGGAACGGGAGGCGTCAATGAGCAGTTCTTC.

This clonotype has at least ten counts. The rearrangement uses TRBV7-9 and TRBJ2-7; D possibly corresponds to TRBD1 (6 bases). CDR3 size: 13 residues. From germline, CDR1 is SEHNR and CDR2 FQNEAQ (reference sequence). Trimming pared 1 base from V and 6 bases from J, leaving 10 bases between. The CDR3 loop is CASSLVPTGEQYF. CDR3 DNA sequence: TGTGCCAGCAGCTTAGTCCCGACAGGCGAGCAGTACTTC. The complete variable domain, with remaining parts taken from reference TRBV7-9 and TRBJ2-7, reads DTGVSQNPRHKITKRGQNVTFRCDPISEHNRLYWYRQTLGQGPEFLTYFQNEAQLEKSRLLSDRFSAERPKGSFSTLEIQRTEQGDSAMYLCASSLVPTGEQYFGPGTRLTVT.